A few counts support the clone carrying this T cell receptor (beta chain). Trimming stripped 5 bases from V and 4 bases from J, with 16 bases between. The V gene's germline CDR1 is MDHEN and CDR2 SYDVKM. This CDR3 is 15 amino acids long. This sample stems from a study of metastatic and nonmetastatic thyroid tumors. Study background: The comparison covered peripheral blood and tumor or nodule tissue in malignant and benign thyroid patients.

TCRdb re-clonotyped the PCR reads through MiXCR. The data contain 15,000 to 18,000 clones, around 25% of them singletons. No treatment had been given to any patient before thyroid surgery. This clonotype was obtained from a female donor with papillary thyroid cancer or a benign thyroid nodule (not recorded which). Some clones in this sample may be carry-over from other donors' samples. Sequencing was performed on tumor tissue. This chain joins TRBV28 and TRBJ2-3; D is unresolved. The CDR3: CASSPPQGTADTQYF. CDR3 sequence (DNA): TGTGCCAGCAGTCCCCCGCAAGGTACAGCAGATACGCAGTATTTT.